Below, 11 T cell receptor beta chains from the same sample are listed, as sequenced in a study of T cells in Graves' hyperthyroidism and ophthalmopathy. RNA transcripts were the template for amplifying TCR beta CDR3 regions. The HTBI primer set drove a first-round RT-PCR of the TCR CDR3. TCRdb called the multiplex PCR reads again in MiXCR, with one record for every CDR3 protein. The sample yields some 500,000 distinct CDR3 sequences, 15% to 20% seen once. Sequencing input: blood. The receptors were sampled from a woman aged 25-40 years with Graves' ophthalmopathy.

The chain joins TRBV28 to TRBJ1-2, with unresolved D. V lost 5 bases to trimming and J lost 6 bases, with 7 bases between them. The germline V gene has CDR1 MDHEN and CDR2 SYDVKM. The CDR3 spans 11 residues. Here the CDR3 DNA reads TGTGCCAGCAGTGAGAGCCATGGCTACACCTTC. Protein sequence: CASSESHGYTF.

The sample holds many counts of this clonotype. V is TRBV5-1 and J is TRBJ1-1, with D perhaps TRBD1 (5 bases). V lost 1 base to trimming and J lost 0 bases, with 13 bases between them. This CDR3 comprises 16 residues. The germline V gene has CDR1 SGHRS and CDR2 YFSETQ. CDR3 coding DNA: TGCGCCAGCAGCTTGACCCAGGTGGGGGTGAACACTGAAGCTTTCTTT. Its translation: CASSLTQVGVNTEAFF.

The gene calls are TRBV28 and TRBJ1-6, with 9 bases fitting TRBD1. This CDR3 is 14 amino acids long. With V trimmed by 4 bases and J by 12 bases, 7 bases remained unmatched. Germline CDR1 is MDHEN and CDR2 is SYDVKM. The CDR3 region has the DNA TGTGCCAGCAGTTCTGGGACAGGGAGGCTACCCCTCCACTTT. Its translation is CASSSGTGRLPLHF.

The table lists this clonotype with a few counts. The chain uses TRBV24-1 and TRBJ2-3; D remains ambiguous. CDR1 is KGHDR and CDR2 is SFDVKD in the germline V gene. V was cut by 1 base and J by 1 base, with 11 bases left in between. CDR3 length: 16 residues. In DNA form, the CDR3 reads TGTGCCACCAGTGATTTTAACTATGAGGGCACAGATACGCAGTATTTT. Its translation: CATSDFNYEGTDTQYF.

The sample holds a few counts of this clonotype. The chain carries TRBV5-6 and TRBJ2-3; 7 bases line up with TRBD2. The CDR3 sequence is 13 residues long. The V gene end was trimmed by 4 bases and the J gene end by 6 bases; junction bases not matched to a gene: 5. Germline CDR1 and CDR2: SGHDT and YYEEEE. The CDR3 DNA is TGTGCCAGCAGCATCCGTAGCGGGGATACGCAGTATTTT. Its protein product is CASSIRSGDTQYF.

This clonotype has just a few counts. The rearrangement joins TRBV19 to TRBJ2-1, with 7 bases that match TRBD2. Germline trimming cut 3 bases from V and 2 bases from J; bases unmatched to any gene: 13. This CDR3 contains 18 residues. Germline values: CDR1 LNHDA, CDR2 SQIVND (reference sequence). The CDR3 bases are TGTGCCAGTAGTATTGTATCAATAGGCGGGAGCCCCTACAATGAGCAGTTCTTC. Amino acid sequence: CASSIVSIGGSPYNEQFF.

The gene calls are TRBV28 and TRBJ2-1; 13 bases are a match to TRBD2. The CDR3 is 16 amino acids. The trim removed 5 bases at V and 2 bases at J, leaving 3 bases unmatched. From germline, CDR1 is MDHEN and CDR2 SYDVKM. The CDR3 reads CASSELAGGTYNEQFF. The DNA for the CDR3 is TGTGCCAGCAGTGAACTAGCGGGAGGGACCTACAATGAGCAGTTCTTC.

Many counts were recorded for this clonotype. The rearrangement links TRBV7-3 to TRBJ2-1; no reliable D call. Germline CDR1 reads SGHTA; CDR2 reads FQGTGA. The CDR3 totals 15 residues. V dropped 5 bases and J dropped 6 bases, with 17 bases sitting between them. The CDR3 spells CASSPSWYGRNEQFF. CDR3 DNA sequence: TGTGCCAGCAGCCCGAGCTGGTATGGTCGCAATGAGCAGTTCTTC.

This rearrangement joins TRBV20-1 to TRBJ2-5, with TRBD2 matching over 8 bases. The trim removed 2 bases at V and 5 bases at J, leaving 13 bases unmatched. Germline CDR1 and CDR2: DFQATT and SNEGSKA (reference sequence). The CDR3 consists of 16 residues. DNA for the CDR3: TGCAGTGCTAGATTACCCTTTGCGGGAGGAAGGGAGACCCAGTACTTC. Its translation is CSARLPFAGGRETQYF.

The rearrangement joins TRBV7-2 to TRBJ2-2; no firm D call. This CDR3 comprises 14 residues. V lost 2 bases and J 6 bases, leaving 10 bases between the germline ends. Per germline, CDR1 SGHTA and CDR2 FQGNSA. Here the CDR3 DNA reads TGTGCCAGCAGCTTATTTGGAACACCCGGGGAGCTGTTTTTT. It encodes CASSLFGTPGELFF.

This clonotype was counted many times. Here the CDR3 reads CASSQRGANGELFF. The CDR3 DNA reads as TGTGCCAGCAGCCAAAGAGGGGCGAACGGGGAGCTGTTTTTT. This chain joins TRBV3-1 and TRBJ2-2, with D possibly being TRBD1 or TRBD2 (5 bases each). Germline CDR1 is LGHDT and CDR2 is YNNKEL (reference sequence). The CDR3 has 14 residues. V was clipped by 2 bases and J by 7 bases, with 11 bases between them.